The 27 T cell receptor beta chains below come from one sample, sequenced in a study of cytomegalovirus exposure and HLA in healthy donors. 13 Jbeta primers and 60 Vbeta primers were used for the PCR. Measured with immunoSEQ multiplex PCR; TCRdb has only the in-frame clones, and not every one. The sample comprises about 140,000 clones, 65% to 75% of which are singletons, and 3.5% to 5% rests with the top ten. The sequenced material came from PBMCs. All receptors come from a man between 60 and 75 years old in good health and CMV-seronegative.

This clone was seen only a few times. The V gene is TRBV28, the J gene TRBJ1-5, with D tentatively TRBD1 (5 bases). The germline V gene has CDR1 MDHEN and CDR2 SYDVKM. The CDR3 is 14 residues long. V was trimmed by 3 bases and J by 7 bases, leaving 13 bases between them. The CDR3 here is CASSFQQVEQPQHF. The CDR3 DNA reads as TGTGCCAGCAGTTTCCAACAGGTGGAACAGCCCCAGCATTTT.

The rearrangement uses TRBV2 and TRBJ2-7; 8 bases map to TRBD1. Germline V gives CDR1 SNHLY, CDR2 FYNNEI. V lost 10 bases, J lost 0 bases, and 8 bases stayed unmatched. The CDR3 covers 14 residues. In DNA, the CDR3 is TGTGCCATCGTGGGCAGGGGGCTCTCCTACGAGCAGTACTTC. Its translation: CAIVGRGLSYEQYF.

A few counts support this clone. In the same sample, other DNA sequences code for this CDR3. J is TRBJ1-5 and V is TRBV19; D not certain. CDR3 size: 13 residues. CDR1 is LNHDA and CDR2 is SQIVND in the germline V gene (reference sequence). V lost 1 base, J lost 8 bases, and 9 bases lay in between. This CDR3 is CASSIVPSEPQHF. Written as DNA, the CDR3 is TGTGCCAGTAGTATAGTCCCATCGGAGCCCCAGCATTTT.

The chain combines TRBV2 with TRBJ2-7; 12 bases are shared with TRBD2. The CDR3 has 16 amino acids. Germline V gives CDR1 SNHLY, CDR2 FYNNEI. Unmatched junction bases numbered 6, after V lost 2 bases and J lost 4 bases. The CDR3 sequence is CASSEWLGLAGYEQYF. The CDR3, as DNA: TGTGCCAGCAGTGAATGGTTAGGACTAGCGGGATACGAGCAGTACTTC.

The chain links TRBV6-1 to TRBJ1-5, with 7 bases matching TRBD1. With V trimmed by 4 bases and J by 4 bases, 4 bases remained unmatched. This CDR3 is built from 14 residues. Germline CDR1 MNHNS, CDR2 SASEGT. Written as DNA, the CDR3 is TGTGCCAGCAGTGTCGGACAGGTTAATCAGCCCCAGCATTTT. It encodes CASSVGQVNQPQHF.

V and J are TRBV2 and TRBJ2-7; D is possibly TRBD1 (6 bases). CDR1 is SNHLY, CDR2 FYNNEI, per germline. This CDR3 region has 14 residues. Trimming removed 5 bases from V and 6 bases from J, with 17 bases in between. The CDR3 sequence: CASSTRGQSGEQYF. The CDR3 region has the DNA TGTGCCAGCAGTACCCGTGGACAGTCCGGCGAGCAGTACTTC.

The chain links TRBV5-1 to TRBJ1-1; 7 positions agree with TRBD1. This CDR3 is 15 amino acids long. Per the germline V gene, CDR1 is SGHRS and CDR2 is YFSETQ. Trimming at V came to 0 bases and at J to 2 bases, leaving 4 bases not matched to a gene. CDR3 sequence (DNA): TGCGCCAGCAGCTTGGGACAGGGAGAAAACACTGAAGCTTTCTTT. It specifies CASSLGQGENTEAFF. The complete variable domain, with remaining parts taken from reference TRBV5-1 and TRBJ1-1, reads KAGVTQTPRYLIKTRGQQVTLSCSPISGHRSVSWYQQTPGQGLQFLFEYFSETQRNKGNFPGRFSGRQFSNSRSEMNVSTLELGDSALYLCASSLGQGENTEAFFGQGTRLTVV.

This chain links TRBV14 with TRBJ1-2; 7 nucleotides line up with TRBD1. Germline lookup yields CDR1 SGHDN and CDR2 FVKESK. CDR3 length equals 15 residues. V was clipped by 1 base and J by 0 bases; unmatched bases: 2. CDR3 DNA sequence: TGTGCCAGCAGCCAAGCGGGACAGCCTAACTATGGCTACACCTTC. It yields the protein CASSQAGQPNYGYTF. Full variable domain (missing parts from reference TRBV14 and TRBJ1-2): EAGVTQFPSHSVIEKGQTVTLRCDPISGHDNLYWYRRVMGKEIKFLLHFVKESKQDESGMPNNRFLAERTGGTYSTLKVQPAELEDSGVYFCASSQAGQPNYGYTFGSGTRLTVV.

The rearrangement uses TRBV7-8 and TRBJ2-1, with 13 bases lining up with TRBD2. The germline V gene encodes CDR1 SGHVS and CDR2 FQNEAQ. V dropped 3 bases and J dropped 8; count of bases not matched to a gene: 4. The CDR3 runs to 15 residues. The CDR3 sequence is CASSFGTSGMDEQFF. CDR3 sequence (DNA): TGTGCCAGCAGCTTCGGGACTAGCGGGATGGATGAGCAGTTCTTC.

This clone was found a few times. The rearrangement uses TRBV4-1 and TRBJ2-1, with a weak D call TRBD1 (5 bases). The germline V gene has CDR1 MGHRA and CDR2 YSYEKL. The CDR3 has 16 amino acids. Trimming pared 1 base from V and 0 bases from J, leaving 10 bases between. The CDR3 region has the DNA TGCGCCAGCAGCCAAGTTGTCAGGGTCTCCTACAATGAGCAGTTCTTC. Translated: CASSQVVRVSYNEQFF.

The chain links TRBV5-4 to TRBJ2-7; 9 nucleotides line up with TRBD1. The CDR3 length is 16 residues. Germline CDR1 and CDR2: SGHNT and YYREEE (reference sequence). Trimming removed 3 bases from V and 2 bases from J; junction bases left unmatched: 9. CDR3 region: CASSSPPTGGTYEQYF. CDR3 sequence (DNA): TGTGCCAGCAGCTCGCCCCCGACAGGGGGAACCTACGAGCAGTACTTC. The whole variable domain, filled in from reference TRBV5-4 and TRBJ2-7, reads ETGVTQSPTHLIKTRGQQVTLRCSSQSGHNTVSWYQQALGQGPQFIFQYYREEENGRGNFPPRFSGLQFPNYSSELNVNALELDDSALYLCASSSPPTGGTYEQYFGPGTRLTVT.

The chain is built from TRBV5-4 and TRBJ2-1, with 7 nucleotides matching TRBD2. The V gene end was trimmed by 3 bases and the J gene end by 5 bases; junction bases not matched to a gene: 8. The germline V gene has CDR1 SGHNT and CDR2 YYREEE (reference sequence). CDR3 length: 15 amino acids. The DNA for the CDR3 is TGTGCCAGCAGCTGGGGGGGACGAGGGAACAATGAGCAGTTCTTC. Translated: CASSWGGRGNNEQFF.

The chain employs TRBV5-1 and TRBJ2-3; TRBD2 matches 14 bases. Germline V gene sequence: CDR1 SGHRS, CDR2 YFSETQ. The CDR3 is 17 residues long. Trimming took 4 bases from V and 4 from J; bases not matched to a gene: 8. CDR3 region: CASSPTGLAGDADTQYF. CDR3 coding DNA: TGCGCCAGCAGCCCGACGGGACTAGCGGGAGACGCAGATACGCAGTATTTT.

The rearrangement uses TRBV5-8 and TRBJ2-3; D uncertain. The CDR3 extends over 13 amino acids. CDR1 and CDR2 (germline): SGHTS, YDEGEE. With 1 base removed from V and 4 bases from J, the gap between germline ends came to 7 bases. The CDR3 is CASSLRSADTQYF. For the CDR3, the DNA is TGTGCCAGCAGCTTGAGATCGGCAGATACGCAGTATTTT.

The chain recombines TRBV28 with TRBJ2-7, with a possible D match to TRBD1 (5 bases). Per the germline V gene, CDR1 is MDHEN and CDR2 is SYDVKM. The CDR3 contains 15 residues. Between the trimmed V and J ends, which lost 6 bases and 5 bases, there was a span of 20 bases. CDR3 nucleotides: TGTGCCAGCAGCCTATTTAGAACAGGTCACCACGAGCAGTACTTC. Encoded protein: CASSLFRTGHHEQYF.

This clone was observed a few times. The same CDR3 also results from other DNA sequences found in this sample. The chain has TRBV2 and TRBJ1-5; D might be TRBD1 (5 bases). CDR1 is SNHLY, CDR2 FYNNEI, per germline. V was pared by 1 base and J by 0 bases, with 10 bases between. CDR3 length: 16 amino acids. The CDR3 DNA sequence: TGTGCCAGCAGTGAAGACAGGACGCTTAGCAATCAGCCCCAGCATTTT. Translating gives CASSEDRTLSNQPQHF.

This clone has more than one count but fewer than ten. The rearrangement joins TRBV16 to TRBJ2-2; D not certain. In germline, CDR1 is KGHSY, CDR2 FQNENV. The V end lost 3 bases, the J end lost 1 base, and 9 bases lay between the germline ends. The CDR3 runs to 15 residues. The CDR3 nucleotides are TGTGCCAGCAGCCAGGAGCGAGAGAACACCGGGGAGCTGTTTTTT. This gives the protein CASSQERENTGELFF.

The J gene is TRBJ1-5, the V gene TRBV6-1, with D hard to call. The CDR3 loop spans 14 amino acids. The germline V gene has CDR1 MNHNS and CDR2 SASEGT. V lost 4 bases and J lost 4, with 11 bases in between. The CDR3: CASSVAGWNQPQHF. CDR3 DNA sequence: TGTGCCAGCAGTGTGGCGGGTTGGAATCAGCCCCAGCATTTT.

This clone was recorded once. CDR3 residues: CASSFLAGEETQYF. CDR3 bases: TGTGCCAGCAGTTTTCTAGCGGGGGAAGAGACCCAGTACTTC. This sequence joins TRBV27 and TRBJ2-5; 10 nucleotides match TRBD2. Germline CDR1 reads MNHEY; CDR2 reads SMNVEV (reference sequence). The junction had 1 base not matched to a gene; V was cut back by 3 bases and J by 3 bases. CDR3 length: 14 residues.

This chain connects TRBV5-5 to TRBJ1-5; D is possibly TRBD1 (5 bases). With 1 base removed from V and 5 bases from J, the gap between germline ends came to 19 bases. Germline V gives CDR1 SGHKS, CDR2 YYEKEE (reference sequence). CDR3 length: 17 residues. CDR3 sequence (DNA): TGTGCCAGCAGCTTGTTGGTGTCTCAGGGAGGGGATCAGCCCCAGCATTTT. It specifies CASSLLVSQGGDQPQHF.

This chain links TRBV15 with TRBJ1-5, with 8 bases that match TRBD1. The CDR3 covers 20 residues. Trimming took 5 bases from V and 2 from J; bases not matched to a gene: 20. Germline V gene data show CDR1 as LNHNV and CDR2 as YYDKDF (reference sequence). CDR3 amino acids: CATSVSIRTGKKGGNQPQHF. The CDR3 DNA sequence: TGTGCCACCAGCGTATCAATTCGGACAGGGAAGAAAGGGGGCAATCAGCCCCAGCATTTT.

The V gene is TRBV12-5, the J gene TRBJ2-1, with 11 bases matching TRBD2. With V trimmed by 1 base and J by 1 base, 6 bases remained unmatched. Germline assignment: CDR1 LGHNT and CDR2 FRNRAP. The CDR3 sequence is 18 residues long. The CDR3 here is CASGLALAGVTSYNEQFF. For the CDR3, the DNA is TGTGCTAGTGGTTTGGCACTAGCGGGAGTAACGTCCTACAATGAGCAGTTCTTC. The entire variable domain, with the rest obtained from reference TRBV12-5 and TRBJ2-1, is as follows: DARVTQTPRHKVTEMGQEVTMRCQPILGHNTVFWYRQTMMQGLELLAYFRNRAPLDDSGMPKDRFSAEMPDATLATLKIQPSEPRDSAVYFCASGLALAGVTSYNEQFFGPGTRLTVL.

V usage is TRBV7-6 and J usage is TRBJ2-1; 7 nucleotides line up with TRBD1. Germline CDR1 SGHVS, CDR2 FNYEAQ. Losses at the gene ends were 5 bases for V and 2 bases for J; bases not matched to a gene: 15. The CDR3 consists of 18 residues. The CDR3 region is CASSLRSPTGRTYNEQFF. The CDR3 DNA sequence: TGTGCCAGCAGCCTCCGCTCACCGACAGGGAGAACCTACAATGAGCAGTTCTTC.

This rearrangement joins TRBV6-4 to TRBJ2-2; 10 bases line up with TRBD1. Losses at the gene ends were 6 bases for V and 7 bases for J; bases not matched to a gene: 8. Germline assignment: CDR1 MRHNA and CDR2 SNTAGT. The CDR3 length is 15 residues. The CDR3 sequence is CASSLDRGLGGELFF. In DNA, the CDR3 is TGTGCCAGCAGCCTCGACAGGGGGCTAGGCGGGGAGCTGTTTTTT.

The V and J genes are TRBV13 and TRBJ1-5; D perhaps matches TRBD1 (6 bases). V was clipped by 3 bases and J by 3 bases, with 12 bases between them. The CDR3 covers 15 residues. Germline V gene data show CDR1 as PRHDT and CDR2 as FYEKMQ (reference sequence). The CDR3 loop is CASSLGGGSNQPQHF. The CDR3 bases are TGTGCCAGCAGCTTGGGAGGGGGATCCAATCAGCCCCAGCATTTT. The full variable domain, with the rest looked up from reference TRBV13 and TRBJ1-5, is AAGVIQSPRHLIKEKRETATLKCYPIPRHDTVYWYQQGPGQDPQFLISFYEKMQSDKGSIPDRFSAQQFSDYHSELNMSSLELGDSALYFCASSLGGGSNQPQHFGDGTRLSIL.

The rearrangement joins TRBV7-2 to TRBJ1-1; D gene unclear. The CDR3 spans 14 residues. V was cut by 0 bases and J by 1 base, with 6 bases left in between. The germline gives CDR1 SGHTA, CDR2 FQGNSA. CDR3 DNA sequence: TGTGCCAGCAGCTTAGCCCCCGGGAACACTGAAGCTTTCTTT. Its protein product is CASSLAPGNTEAFF.

This rearrangement joins TRBV9 to TRBJ1-6; D may be TRBD1 (5 bases). Germline CDR1 and CDR2: SGDLS and YYNGEE. The CDR3 has 15 amino acids. V lost 0 bases and J 8 bases, leaving 12 bases between the germline ends. CDR3 protein: CASSVGEGKDSPLHF. In DNA form, the CDR3 reads TGTGCCAGCAGCGTAGGGGAGGGGAAGGATTCACCCCTCCACTTT.